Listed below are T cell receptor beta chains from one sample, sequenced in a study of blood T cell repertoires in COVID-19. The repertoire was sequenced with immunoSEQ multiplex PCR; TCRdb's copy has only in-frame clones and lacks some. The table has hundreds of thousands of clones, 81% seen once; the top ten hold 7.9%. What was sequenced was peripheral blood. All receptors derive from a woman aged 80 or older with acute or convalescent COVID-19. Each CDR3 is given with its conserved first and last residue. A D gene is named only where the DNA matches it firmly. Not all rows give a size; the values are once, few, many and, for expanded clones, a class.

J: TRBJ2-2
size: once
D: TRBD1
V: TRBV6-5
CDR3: CASSRTGKGGELFF
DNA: TGTGCCAGCAGTCGGACAGGGAAGGGCGGGGAGCTGTTTTTT

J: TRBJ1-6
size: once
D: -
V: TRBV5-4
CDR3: CASSLRGGPSSYNSPLHF
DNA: TGTGCCAGCAGCTTGCGGGGGGGTCCGAGCTCCTATAATTCACCCCTCCACTTT

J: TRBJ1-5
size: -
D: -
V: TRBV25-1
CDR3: CATSPDGDNQPQHF
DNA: TGTGCCACCTCCCCTGACGGGGACAATCAGCCCCAGCATTTT

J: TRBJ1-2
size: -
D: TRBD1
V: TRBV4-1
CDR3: CASSQGQGADYGYTF
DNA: TGCGCCAGCAGCCAGGGACAGGGGGCCGACTATGGCTACACCTTC

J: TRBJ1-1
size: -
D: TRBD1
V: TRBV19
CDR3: CATSGQYSGDRGGVTEAFF
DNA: TGTGCCACCTCGGGCCAATACTCCGGAGACAGGGGAGGGGTCACTGAAGCTTTCTTT

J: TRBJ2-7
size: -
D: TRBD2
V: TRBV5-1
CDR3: CASTNGTSTYEQYF
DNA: TGCGCCAGCACAAACGGGACTAGCACCTACGAGCAGTACTTC

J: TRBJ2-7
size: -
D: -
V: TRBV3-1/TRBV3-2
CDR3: CASSQDLSPGYSYEQYF
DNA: TGTGCCAGCAGCCAAGATTTATCGCCAGGGTATTCCTACGAGCAGTACTTC

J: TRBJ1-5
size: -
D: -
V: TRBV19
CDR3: CASGPMTERLGAQHF
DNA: TGTGCCAGTGGTCCTATGACAGAGAGGCTTGGGGCCCAGCATTTT

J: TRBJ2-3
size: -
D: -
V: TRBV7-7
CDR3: CASSPGTSPGADTQYF
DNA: TGTGCCAGCAGCCCCGGGACTTCCCCCGGTGCAGATACGCAGTATTTT

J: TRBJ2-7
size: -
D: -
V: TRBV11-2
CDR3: CASSFTRNIYEQYF
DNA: TGTGCCAGCAGCTTTACACGTAACATCTACGAGCAGTACTTC

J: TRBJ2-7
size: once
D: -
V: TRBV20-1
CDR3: CSASRSGAYEQYF
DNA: TGCAGTGCTAGTCGGTCAGGGGCCTACGAGCAGTACTTC

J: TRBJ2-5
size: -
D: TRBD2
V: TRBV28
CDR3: CASSLSSGRVETQYF
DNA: TGTGCCAGCAGTTTAAGTAGCGGGAGAGTGGAGACCCAGTACTTC

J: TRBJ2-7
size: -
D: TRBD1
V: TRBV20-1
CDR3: CSASPLNRGSSYEQYF
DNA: TGCAGTGCTAGTCCCTTGAACAGGGGGAGCTCCTACGAGCAGTACTTC

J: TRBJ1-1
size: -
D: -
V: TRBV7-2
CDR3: CASSLGGESKAFF
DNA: TGTGCCAGCAGCTTGGGGGGAGAGAGCAAGGCTTTCTTT

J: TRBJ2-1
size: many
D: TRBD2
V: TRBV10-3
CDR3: CAISSSGSGHGEQFF
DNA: TGTGCCATCTCGTCTAGCGGGAGTGGTCACGGAGAGCAGTTCTTC

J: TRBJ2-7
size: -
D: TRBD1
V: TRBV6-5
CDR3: CASSYLGTGGRYEQYF
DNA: TGTGCCAGCAGTTACTTAGGGACAGGGGGAAGGTACGAGCAGTACTTC

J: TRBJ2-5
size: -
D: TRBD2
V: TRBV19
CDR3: CASRPGREFTQYF
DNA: TGTGCCAGTAGACCGGGGCGGGAGTTTACCCAGTACTTC

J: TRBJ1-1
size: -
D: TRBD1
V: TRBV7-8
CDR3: CASSLARIGQGAAAFF
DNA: TGTGCCAGCAGCTTAGCGCGGATAGGACAGGGGGCGGCAGCTTTCTTT

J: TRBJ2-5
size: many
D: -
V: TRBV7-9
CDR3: CASSFFSSQETQYF
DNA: TGTGCCAGCAGCTTCTTCTCTTCCCAAGAGACCCAGTACTTC

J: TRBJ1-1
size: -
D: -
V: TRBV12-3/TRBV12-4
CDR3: CASSWARDTEAFF
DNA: TGTGCCAGCAGTTGGGCGAGGGACACTGAAGCTTTCTTT

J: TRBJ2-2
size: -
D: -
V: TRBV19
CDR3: CASSIGSGGLTGELFF
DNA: TGTGCCAGTAGTATAGGTAGCGGAGGACTCACCGGGGAGCTGTTTTTT

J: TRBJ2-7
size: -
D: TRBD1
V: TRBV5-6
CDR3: CASSLLGQGGGNEQYF
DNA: TGTGCCAGCAGCTTGCTAGGACAGGGGGGAGGCAACGAGCAGTACTTC

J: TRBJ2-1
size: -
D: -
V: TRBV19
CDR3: CASMAPWTQRDSNEQFF
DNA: TGTGCCAGTATGGCCCCTTGGACTCAGCGAGATAGCAATGAGCAGTTCTTC

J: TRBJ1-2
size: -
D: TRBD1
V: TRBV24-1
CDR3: CATSPRDRGNYGYTF
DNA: TGTGCCACCAGTCCGCGGGACAGGGGTAACTATGGCTACACCTTC

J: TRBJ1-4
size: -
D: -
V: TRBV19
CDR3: CASSNRPNEKLFF
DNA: TGTGCCAGTAGTAACAGACCTAATGAAAAACTGTTTTTT

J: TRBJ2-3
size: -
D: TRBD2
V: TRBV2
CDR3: CASMKTSGSDTQYF
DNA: TGTGCCAGCATGAAGACTAGCGGGAGTGACACGCAGTATTTT

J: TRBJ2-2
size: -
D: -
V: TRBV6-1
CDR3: CASSERAGELFF
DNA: TGTGCCAGCAGTGAACGGGCCGGGGAGCTGTTTTTT

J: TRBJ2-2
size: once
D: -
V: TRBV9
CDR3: CASSRDTNTGELFF
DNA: TGTGCCAGCAGCCGCGACACGAACACCGGGGAGCTGTTTTTT

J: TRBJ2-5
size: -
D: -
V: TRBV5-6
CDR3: CASSLGGGPGETQYF
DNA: TGTGCCAGCAGCTTAGGTGGGGGCCCCGGGGAGACCCAGTACTTC

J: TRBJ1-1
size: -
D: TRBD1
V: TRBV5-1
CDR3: CASSSDRAADKAFF
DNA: TGCGCCAGCAGCTCGGACAGGGCGGCCGACAAGGCTTTCTTT

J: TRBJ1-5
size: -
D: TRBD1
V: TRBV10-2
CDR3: CASSETRQGASQPQHF
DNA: TGCGCCAGCAGTGAGACCCGACAGGGGGCGAGTCAGCCCCAGCATTTT

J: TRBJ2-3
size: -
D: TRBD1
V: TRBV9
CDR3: CASSTRGTGGADTQYF
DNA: TGTGCCAGCAGCACCAGGGGGACAGGTGGGGCAGATACGCAGTATTTT

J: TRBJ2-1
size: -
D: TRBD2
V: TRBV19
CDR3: CASSIPPGGEQFF
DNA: TGTGCCAGTAGTATACCCCCGGGGGGTGAGCAGTTCTTC

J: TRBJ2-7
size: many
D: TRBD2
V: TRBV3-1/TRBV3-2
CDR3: CASRQSPGLAGTQDSSYEQYF
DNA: TGTGCCAGCAGACAAAGTCCGGGACTAGCGGGGACCCAGGACAGTTCCTACGAGCAGTACTTC

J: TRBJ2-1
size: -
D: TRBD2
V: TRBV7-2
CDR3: CASSVGTTYNEQFF
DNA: TGTGCCAGCAGCGTAGGGACTACCTACAATGAGCAGTTCTTC

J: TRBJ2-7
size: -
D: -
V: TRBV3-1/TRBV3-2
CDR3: CASSRRTGNSDEQYF
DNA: TGTGCCAGCAGCCGCCGGACGGGGAATTCGGACGAGCAGTACTTC

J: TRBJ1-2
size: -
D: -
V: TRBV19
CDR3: CASSIRTRDYGYTF
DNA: TGTGCCAGTAGTATTCGGACTAGGGACTATGGCTACACCTTC

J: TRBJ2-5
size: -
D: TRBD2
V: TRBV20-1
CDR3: CSASKGVPGLAGQETQYF
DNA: TGCAGTGCTAGTAAGGGAGTCCCGGGACTAGCGGGTCAAGAGACCCAGTACTTC

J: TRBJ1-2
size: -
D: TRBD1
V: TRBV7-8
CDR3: CASSLDRGRKGGYTF
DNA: TGTGCCAGCAGCCTTGACAGGGGGCGGAAAGGTGGCTACACCTTC

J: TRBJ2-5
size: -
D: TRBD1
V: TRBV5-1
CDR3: CASSSPTGMDPTQYF
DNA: TGCGCCAGCAGCTCGCCGACAGGGATGGACCCGACCCAGTACTTC

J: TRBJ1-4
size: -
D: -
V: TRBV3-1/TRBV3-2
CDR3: CASSQGSWTVREKLFF
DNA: TGTGCCAGCAGCCAAGGAAGTTGGACAGTTAGGGAAAAACTGTTTTTT

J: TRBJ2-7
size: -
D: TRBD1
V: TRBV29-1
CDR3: CSVGGTGPLEQYF
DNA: TGCAGCGTTGGGGGGACAGGACCCCTCGAGCAGTACTTC

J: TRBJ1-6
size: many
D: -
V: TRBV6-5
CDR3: CASSTGYVRNSPLHF
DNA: TGTGCCAGCAGCACAGGGTATGTACGTAATTCACCCCTCCACTTT

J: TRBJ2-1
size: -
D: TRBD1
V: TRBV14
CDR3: CASSHRGTGDRGGFYNEQFF
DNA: TGTGCCAGCAGCCACCGAGGGACAGGGGATCGTGGGGGTTTTTACAATGAGCAGTTCTTC

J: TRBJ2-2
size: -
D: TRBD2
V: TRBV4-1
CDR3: CASSQGGTSEGELFF
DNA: TGCGCCAGCAGCCAGGGAGGGACCTCAGAGGGGGAGCTGTTTTTT

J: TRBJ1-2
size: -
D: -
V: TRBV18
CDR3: CASSPTGNYGYTF
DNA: TGTGCCAGCTCACCAACCGGGAACTATGGCTACACCTTC

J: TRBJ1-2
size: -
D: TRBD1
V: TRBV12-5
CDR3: CASGPSGTGYGYTF
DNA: TGTGCTAGTGGTCCCTCCGGGACAGGCTATGGCTACACCTTC

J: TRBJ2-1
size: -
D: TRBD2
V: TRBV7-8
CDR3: CASSSRGGGVSYNEQFF
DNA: TGTGCCAGCAGCTCCCGGGGGGGCGGGGTGTCCTACAATGAGCAGTTCTTC

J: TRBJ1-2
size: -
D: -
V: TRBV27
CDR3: CASSARGRGGYTF
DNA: TGTGCCAGCAGCGCAAGGGGTAGGGGGGGCTACACCTTC

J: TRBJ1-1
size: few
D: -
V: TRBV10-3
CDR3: CAISDPGHMNTEAFF
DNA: TGTGCCATCAGTGATCCGGGACACATGAACACTGAAGCTTTCTTT

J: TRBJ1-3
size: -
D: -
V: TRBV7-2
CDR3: CASSRTGNTIYF
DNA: TGTGCCAGCAGCAGGACAGGAAACACCATATATTTT

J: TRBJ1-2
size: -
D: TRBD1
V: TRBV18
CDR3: CASSPEWGQNNYGYTF
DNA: TGTGCCAGCTCACCGGAGTGGGGACAGAATAACTATGGCTACACCTTC

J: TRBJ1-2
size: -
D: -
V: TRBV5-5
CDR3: CASSLVGTPSYGYTF
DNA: TGTGCCAGCAGCTTGGTCGGGACACCCTCCTATGGCTACACCTTC

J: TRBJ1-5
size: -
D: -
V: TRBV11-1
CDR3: CASSLGAQGQPQHF
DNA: TGTGCCAGCAGCTTAGGGGCACAGGGTCAGCCCCAGCATTTT

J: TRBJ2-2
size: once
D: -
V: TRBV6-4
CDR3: CASKAGPGYTGELFF
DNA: TGTGCCAGCAAGGCGGGCCCTGGCTACACCGGGGAGCTGTTTTTT

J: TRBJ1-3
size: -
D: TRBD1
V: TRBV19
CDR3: CASTGTALAGNTIYF
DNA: TGTGCCAGCACTGGGACAGCTTTAGCTGGAAACACCATATATTTT

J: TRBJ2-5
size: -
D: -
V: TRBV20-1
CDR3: CSATDQETQYF
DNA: TGCAGTGCCACAGACCAAGAGACCCAGTACTTC

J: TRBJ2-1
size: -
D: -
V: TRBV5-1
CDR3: CASSSSSAGYKNEQFF
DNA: TGCGCCAGCAGCTCCTCCTCCGCGGGGTACAAGAATGAGCAGTTCTTC